This T cell receptor (beta chain) stems from a study of beta chain features in type 1 diabetes. The authors reverse transcribed all of the isolated RNA, so sequencing captured expressed TCRB transcripts. Method: immunoSEQ multiplex PCR; TCRdb's copy keeps in-frame clones and lacks some. The sample gives nearly 250,000 clones, 68% of which show up once; almost 0.055% is in the top ten. V lost 1 base and J lost 7, with 7 bases in between. CDR1 is GTSNPN and CDR2 is SVGIG in the germline V gene (reference sequence). There are 12 residues in the CDR3. This rearrangement joins TRBV30 to TRBJ2-2, with D unresolved. This TCR came from a man under 40 in good health. The sequenced sample consisted of naive CD4+ T cells from blood. The chain's CDR3 is CAWSDVVGELFF. CDR3 coding DNA: TGTGCCTGGAGTGACGTAGTCGGGGAGCTGTTTTTT.